Sequencing of this T cell receptor beta chain was carried out in a study of T cell changes during pregnancy in multiple sclerosis. This CDR3 has 16 amino acids. V gave up 3 bases and J gave up 7 bases; unmatched junction bases: 10. Germline V lookup: CDR1 SGHDT, CDR2 YYEEEE. This clone was seen a single time. Data came from immunoSEQ multiplex PCR; TCRdb stores just in-frame clones and leaves some out. The sample includes tens of thousands of clones, about 91% of them seen just once. The input for sequencing was CD8+ T cells from peripheral blood mononuclear cells, taken before pregnancy. This receptor was obtained from a female donor with multiple sclerosis, enrolled in a pregnancy study. This chain connects TRBV5-6 to TRBJ1-5, with TRBD1 matching over 10 bases. CDR3 sequence reads: CASSSATGGAGQPQHF. The CDR3 nucleotides are TGTGCCAGCAGCTCGGCGACAGGGGGCGCGGGGCAGCCCCAGCATTTT.